The next 27 T cell receptor beta chains were all read from a single sample in a study of human T cells and chemical hapten exposure (dated by TCRdb to the early 2020s). The time point label of this sample denotes: pre-sensitization, week 0. The sample's treatment or condition, from its label and the paper: therapeutic diphenylcyclopropenone sensitization with weekly scalp DPC. Receptors were amplified or captured by RACE. TCRdb records NextSeq 500 as the sequencer. The raw public reads went through TCRdb reprocessing: fastp at Q25, MiXCR clone calling, in-frame beta chains kept. Entries that share a CDR3 protein sequence are merged under the most common genes and DNA. The sample data list more than 250,000 distinct CDR3 sequences, and approximately 8.4% of these were observed just once. The ten largest clonotypes hold 2% to 2.5% of the sample. This specimen was whole blood, taken in connection with sensitization to the hapten diphenylcyclopropenone (DPC). Receptors originate from a woman in her forties with alopecia areata. Some clones in this sample may be carry-over from other donors' samples.

This clonotype was counted only a few times. The gene calls are TRBV29-1 and TRBJ2-1, with 9 bases lining up with TRBD1. CDR1 is SQVTM and CDR2 is ANQGSEA in the germline V gene. The trim removed 6 bases at V and 9 bases at J, leaving 12 bases unmatched. The CDR3 runs 14 residues. CDR3 amino acids: CSVKPGTGFREQFF. The CDR3 nucleotides read TGCAGCGTCAAACCCGGGACAGGGTTTCGTGAGCAGTTCTTC.

The rearrangement joins TRBV27 to TRBJ2-3; D is perhaps TRBD1 (5 bases). The V end was cut by 4 bases, the J end by 2 bases, with 10 bases between. The CDR3 totals 14 residues. Germline V CDR1 and CDR2: MNHEY, SMNVEV (reference sequence). This CDR3 is CASSSLGHTDTQYF. In nucleotides, the CDR3 is TGTGCCAGCAGTTCGTTGGGGCACACAGATACGCAGTATTTT.

V and J are TRBV18 and TRBJ2-3; either TRBD1 or TRBD2 may supply D (6 bases each). This CDR3 spans 13 amino acids. Trimming took off 7 bases at V and 4 bases at J, with 12 bases between the two ends. Germline values: CDR1 KGHSH, CDR2 LQKENI. The CDR3 region is CASFQGGSDTQYF. The DNA for the CDR3 is TGTGCCAGCTTTCAAGGGGGGTCAGATACGCAGTATTTT.

Ten or more counts support this clonotype. The chain carries TRBV29-1 and TRBJ2-1; 10 bases map to TRBD2. V trimming: 4 bases; J trimming: 6 bases; junction bases outside the gene matches: 9. In germline, CDR1 is SQVTM, CDR2 ANQGSEA. The CDR3 runs to 15 residues. For the CDR3, the DNA is TGCAGCGTTGCACCCCCAGGACTAGCGGTCAATGAGCAGTTCTTC. Residues: CSVAPPGLAVNEQFF.

This clonotype came up a few times. This chain links TRBV27 with TRBJ2-3; TRBD2 agrees at 7 bases. Germline loops: CDR1 MNHEY, CDR2 SMNVEV (reference sequence). CDR3 length equals 16 residues. Trimming took 2 bases from V and 0 from J; bases not matched to a gene: 5. CDR3: CASSLVTSVSTDTQYF. The CDR3 region has the DNA TGTGCCAGCAGTTTAGTTACTAGCGTGAGCACAGATACGCAGTATTTT.

The rearrangement uses TRBV3-1 and TRBJ1-5; D not certain. The germline CDR1 and CDR2 sequences are LGHDT and YNNKEL (reference sequence). The V end was cut by 3 bases, the J end by 0 bases, with 9 bases between. The CDR3 runs to 15 residues. The CDR3 nucleotides read TGTGCCAGCAGCCATGGCCACCCTAGCAATCAGCCCCAGCATTTT. Protein: CASSHGHPSNQPQHF. Looking up the rest from reference TRBV3-1 and TRBJ1-5 gives the full variable domain: DTAVSQTPKYLVTQMGNDKSIKCEQNLGHDTMYWYKQDSKKFLKIMFSYNNKELIINETVPNRFSPKSPDKAHLNLHINSLELGDSAVYFCASSHGHPSNQPQHFGDGTRLSIL.

The rearrangement links TRBV29-1 to TRBJ2-7; perhaps TRBD2 as D (6 bases). The CDR3 runs to 11 residues. V lost 4 bases, J lost 11 bases, and 15 bases lay in between. The germline V gene has CDR1 SQVTM and CDR2 ANQGSEA. The CDR3 DNA follows: TGCAGCGTTGTAACGGGGAGGCAGGAGTACTTC. Its translation: CSVVTGRQEYF.

The V gene is TRBV20-1, the J gene TRBJ2-7; 13 nucleotides line up with TRBD2. There are 16 residues in the CDR3. Germline V gene data show CDR1 as DFQATT and CDR2 as SNEGSKA (reference sequence). Trimming cost V 5 bases and J 4 bases; bases outside gene matches: 11. CDR3 in DNA: TGCAGTGCTCCGAGGCCCAGACTAGCGGGAGGTTACGAGCAGTACTTC. Protein: CSAPRPRLAGGYEQYF.

This clonotype came up many times. This chain uses TRBV7-9 with TRBJ1-6, with D uncertain. CDR3 length equals 13 residues. V lost 3 bases to trimming and J lost 9 bases, with 9 bases between them. Germline assignment: CDR1 SEHNR and CDR2 FQNEAQ (reference sequence). The CDR3 loop is CASSLARGSPLHF. In DNA form, the CDR3 reads TGTGCCAGCAGCTTGGCGCGGGGTTCACCCCTCCACTTT.

The count of this clonotype is one. The chain links TRBV30 to TRBJ1-1; D gene uncertain. The V gene's germline CDR1 is GTSNPN and CDR2 SVGIG (reference sequence). This CDR3 contains 13 residues. V gave up 2 bases and J gave up 5 bases, with 12 bases separating them. The CDR3 reads CAWSPQVGTEAFF. The CDR3 region has the DNA TGTGCCTGGAGTCCGCAGGTGGGGACTGAAGCTTTCTTT.

This clonotype has just a few counts. This chain links TRBV7-2 with TRBJ2-3; possibly TRBD2 for D (6 bases). Germline CDR1 is SGHTA and CDR2 is FQGNSA. This CDR3 is built from 15 residues. V shed 5 bases and J shed 2 bases, with 14 bases lying between them. CDR3 DNA: TGTGCCAGCAGCCTCATGGCGGGGCTCACAGATACGCAGTATTTT. Protein product: CASSLMAGLTDTQYF.

As for this clonotype: The junction shows a germline mismatch at one end, possibly a read error. The J gene is TRBJ2-7, the V gene TRBV6-5; perhaps TRBD2 as D (6 bases). Germline loops: CDR1 MNHEY, CDR2 SVGAGI. The length of the CDR3 is 12 residues. In DNA form, the CDR3 reads TGTGTCAGCAGCGATGGGGGGTCCGAGCAGTACTTC. This codes for CVSSDGGSEQYF.

The CDR3 DNA reads TGTGCCATCAGTGATCTGAAAGGGAAAGAGACCCAGTACTTC. Translated: CAISDLKGKETQYF. The J gene is TRBJ2-5, the V gene TRBV10-3; D is ambiguous. CDR1 and CDR2 (germline): ENHRY, SYGVKD. The CDR3 has 14 residues. Trimming pared 3 bases from V and 3 bases from J, leaving 11 bases between.

The chain links TRBV28 to TRBJ2-2, with 8 bases fitting TRBD1. CDR1 and CDR2 from the germline V gene are MDHEN and SYDVKM. The trim removed 2 bases at V and 1 base at J, leaving 9 bases unmatched. The CDR3 runs to 18 residues. The CDR3 bases are TGTGCCAGCAGTTTAAATGGCAGGGGGCTTGGGAACACCGGGGAGCTGTTTTTT. The encoded protein is CASSLNGRGLGNTGELFF.

This clonotype was picked up a small number of times. The chain is built from TRBV11-1 and TRBJ2-1; D is unresolved. The CDR3 length is 15 residues. V was shortened by 1 base and J by 0 bases, with 7 bases between the two germline ends. Germline V lookup: CDR1 SGHAT, CDR2 FQDESV (reference sequence). The CDR3 DNA reads as TGTGCCAGCAGCTTAGAGTCTATCTCCTACAATGAGCAGTTCTTC. It translates to CASSLESISYNEQFF.

The chain combines TRBV29-1 with TRBJ2-1, with D hard to call. Between the trimmed V and J ends, which lost 4 bases and 0 bases, there was a span of 7 bases. Germline CDR1 SQVTM, CDR2 ANQGSEA. The CDR3 totals 13 residues. The CDR3 spells CSVAPGSYNEQFF. For the CDR3, the DNA is TGCAGCGTTGCCCCTGGCTCCTACAATGAGCAGTTCTTC.

This chain joins TRBV29-1 and TRBJ2-1, with 9 bases matching TRBD2. The CDR3 has 14 residues. CDR1 SQVTM and CDR2 ANQGSEA come from the germline V gene. The trim removed 4 bases at V and 4 bases at J, leaving 5 bases unmatched. For the CDR3, the DNA is TGCAGCGTTGTGCTGACTAGCGGATACAATGAGCAGTTCTTC. Amino acid sequence: CSVVLTSGYNEQFF.

This clonotype was observed a handful of times. This chain uses TRBV6-5 with TRBJ2-5, with a tentative D call TRBD2 (7 bases). In germline, CDR1 is MNHEY, CDR2 SVGAGI. This CDR3 spans 17 amino acids. The V end lost 6 bases, the J end lost 5 bases, and 25 bases lay between the germline ends. DNA for the CDR3: TGTGCCAGCAGACTACTCCAGGGGAGGGCCGCTTCGGAGACCCAGTACTTC. Translation: CASRLLQGRAASETQYF.

This clonotype was detected a few times. The chain combines TRBV27 with TRBJ2-1; D is unresolved. The CDR3 length is 14 residues. Trimming stripped 4 bases from V and 6 bases from J, with 13 bases between. The V gene's germline CDR1 is MNHEY and CDR2 SMNVEV (reference sequence). CDR3 residues: CASSSPVSGNEQFF. The DNA of the CDR3 is TGTGCCAGCAGTTCCCCGGTGTCGGGCAATGAGCAGTTCTTC.

This chain connects TRBV18 to TRBJ2-5, with TRBD2 as a possible D gene (5 bases). The V end was cut by 4 bases, the J end by 2 bases, with 14 bases between. Looked up from germline, CDR1 is KGHSH and CDR2 is LQKENI. This CDR3 is built from 15 residues. CDR3 region: CASSRSSGSQETQYF. The DNA of the CDR3 is TGTGCCAGCTCACGGTCGTCGGGGTCGCAAGAGACCCAGTACTTC.

By sample share, this clonotype is medium-sized. V gene TRBV20-1 combines with J gene TRBJ2-1, with D perhaps TRBD2 (7 bases). CDR1 and CDR2 from the germline V gene are DFQATT and SNEGSKA (reference sequence). The CDR3 covers 17 residues. With 8 bases removed from V and 6 bases from J, the gap between germline ends came to 29 bases. The DNA of the CDR3 is TGCAGTCCACAAGGGGGTGGGTCCGGGAGGTCGGGCAATGAGCAGTTCTTC. Amino acid sequence: CSPQGGGSGRSGNEQFF.

This chain joins TRBV28 and TRBJ2-7, with D tentatively TRBD1 or TRBD2 (5 bases each). This CDR3 contains 14 residues. V was cut by 3 bases and J by 6 bases, with 15 bases left in between. Germline CDR1 MDHEN, CDR2 SYDVKM. The CDR3 region has the DNA TGTGCCAGCAGTTTCGGCCAGGGTCGGGGCGAGCAGTACTTC. Translating it yields CASSFGQGRGEQYF.

This clonotype was observed a handful of times. This chain links TRBV7-2 with TRBJ1-6; D is ambiguous. Germline V gene data show CDR1 as SGHTA and CDR2 as FQGNSA. V was trimmed by 3 bases and J by 11 bases, leaving 14 bases between them. This CDR3 spans 14 amino acids. As DNA, the CDR3 is TGTGCCAGCAGCTTGGGCCCGCCAGTCCCACCCCTCCACTTT. It is translated as CASSLGPPVPPLHF.

This clonotype was counted between two and nine times. V and J are TRBV5-1 and TRBJ2-1; D is undetermined. Germline CDR1 reads SGHRS; CDR2 reads YFSETQ. CDR3 length: 16 residues. The germline V and J ends were trimmed by 0 bases and 0 bases, with 10 bases remaining between them. This CDR3 reads CASSLGDPLSYNEQFF. DNA of the CDR3: TGCGCCAGCAGCTTGGGCGACCCCCTCTCCTACAATGAGCAGTTCTTC.

CDR3 DNA: TGTGCCAGCAGCGACAGGCCATACACTGAAGCTTTCTTT. Amino acids: CASSDRPYTEAFF. The gene calls are TRBV12-3 or TRBV12-4 and TRBJ1-1; D perhaps matches TRBD1 (6 bases). CDR3 length equals 13 residues. V lost 6 bases and J 3 bases, leaving 11 bases between the germline ends.

This clonotype was seen at least ten times. The rearrangement joins TRBV9 to TRBJ2-3; the D gene could be TRBD1 or TRBD2 (6 bases each). CDR1 SGDLS and CDR2 YYNGEE come from the germline V gene. The CDR3 covers 14 residues. Trimming stripped 0 bases from V and 4 bases from J, with 9 bases between. The CDR3 DNA reads TGTGCCAGCAGCGTAGAACGGGGGCCAGATACGCAGTATTTT. Protein: CASSVERGPDTQYF.

There are a few counts of this clonotype. This chain links TRBV7-9 with TRBJ2-7; 9 positions agree with TRBD1. This CDR3 spans 14 amino acids. CDR1 SEHNR and CDR2 FQNEAQ come from the germline V gene (reference sequence). Trimming took 1 base from V and 6 from J; bases not matched to a gene: 4. CDR3 nucleotide sequence: TGTGCCAGCAGCTTAGGGACAGGGGTCGGCGAGCAGTACTTC. Translation gives CASSLGTGVGEQYF.